These 18 T cell receptor beta chains were all obtained from the same sample, sequenced in a study of blood T cell repertoires in COVID-19. Repertoires were generated with immunoSEQ multiplex PCR, while TCRdb's copy carries only in-frame clones and drops some. Among 100,000 to 120,000 clones listed, roughly 80% were seen once. Source material: peripheral blood. These receptors originate from a woman of 80 years or more with acute or convalescent COVID-19.

The J gene is TRBJ2-5, the V gene TRBV5-1; the D gene is possibly TRBD1 (6 bases). The V gene lost 3 bases and the J gene lost 4 bases, with 13 bases spanning the gap. The CDR3 is 14 amino acids. The V gene's germline CDR1 is SGHRS and CDR2 YFSETQ. In DNA form, the CDR3 reads TGCGCCAGCAGCTCAGACAGGTGGGGAGAGACCCAGTACTTC. Translated: CASSSDRWGETQYF.

The gene calls are TRBV5-6 and TRBJ1-2; tentative D call: TRBD1 (6 bases). The CDR3 length is 16 residues. V gave up 4 bases and J gave up 4 bases, with 20 bases separating them. Germline CDR1 is SGHDT and CDR2 is YYEEEE. DNA for the CDR3: TGTGCCAGCAGCGTCCGGGACAACTGGTCGGGCTATGGCTACACCTTC. This sequence encodes CASSVRDNWSGYGYTF.

This clone showed up just a few times. V and J are TRBV2 and TRBJ2-1; TRBD2 matches at 10 bases. Germline trimming cut 4 bases from V and 8 bases from J; bases unmatched to any gene: 2. Per the germline V gene, CDR1 is SNHLY and CDR2 is FYNNEI. The CDR3 is made up of 13 amino acids. In nucleotides, the CDR3 is TGTGCCAGCAGTGGGACTAGCGGCGATGAGCAGTTCTTC. It encodes CASSGTSGDEQFF.

This clone was picked up one time. This rearrangement joins TRBV7-9 to TRBJ1-2; D may be TRBD1 (5 bases). Deletions cut 3 bases from V and 13 bases from J, with 12 bases between. CDR3 size: 11 residues. The V gene's germline CDR1 is SEHNR and CDR2 FQNEAQ (reference sequence). For the CDR3, the DNA is TGTGCCAGCAGCTTGACTCGGGGGAGCACCTTC. Translating it yields CASSLTRGSTF.

This clone occurred a few times. The chain joins TRBV6-4 to TRBJ2-7, with D tentatively TRBD1 (5 bases). Per the germline V gene, CDR1 is MRHNA and CDR2 is SNTAGT. V was shortened by 0 bases and J by 1 base, with 13 bases between the two germline ends. The CDR3 covers 16 residues. The CDR3 DNA follows: TGTGCCAGCAGTGACTCCGGCCAGGGTGGATCCTACGAGCAGTACTTC. Its protein product is CASSDSGQGGSYEQYF.

The chain employs TRBV10-1 and TRBJ2-7, with D possibly matching TRBD2 (5 bases). This CDR3 is built from 14 residues. Trimming cost V 3 bases and J 3 bases, with 12 bases left between them. Per the germline V gene, CDR1 is WNHNN and CDR2 is SYGVQD (reference sequence). CDR3 DNA: TGCGCCAGCAGTGATAGAGGGAGAGACTACGAGCAGTACTTC. Translation gives CASSDRGRDYEQYF.

V is TRBV5-8 and J is TRBJ2-7, with TRBD1 matching over 7 bases. The V gene end was trimmed by 9 bases and the J gene end by 3 bases; junction bases not matched to a gene: 12. CDR1 and CDR2 from the germline V gene are SGHTS and YDEGEE. CDR3 length: 14 residues. The CDR3 nucleotides are TGTGCCACTAGGGCCCGAACAGGGGTCTACGAGCAGTACGTC. This sequence encodes CATRARTGVYEQYV.

This clone occurred once. CDR3: CASSIDPGRGPGGYTF. The CDR3 nucleotides are TGTGCCAGTAGTATAGATCCGGGCAGGGGGCCCGGTGGCTACACCTTC. This chain uses TRBV19 with TRBJ1-2, with 8 bases matching TRBD1. This CDR3 is 16 amino acids long. The germline V gene encodes CDR1 LNHDA and CDR2 SQIVND (reference sequence). With V trimmed by 0 bases and J by 7 bases, 10 bases remained unmatched.

The J gene is TRBJ1-6, the V gene TRBV3-1 (or the pseudogene TRBV3-2); 7 nucleotides align to TRBD1. Germline V CDR1 and CDR2: LGHDT, YNNKEL (reference sequence). The CDR3 covers 14 residues. V was pared by 4 bases and J by 6 bases, with 3 bases of the junction left unmatched. As DNA, the CDR3 is TGTGCCAGCAGCCCCGGGACAGTTAATTCACCCCTCCACTTT. This sequence encodes CASSPGTVNSPLHF.

The CDR3 loop is CSVGQRLSTDTQYF. Written as DNA, the CDR3 is TGCAGCGTTGGTCAGCGGCTTAGCACAGATACGCAGTATTTT. The chain has TRBV29-1 and TRBJ2-3; maybe TRBD2 (5 bases). Germline lookup yields CDR1 SQVTM and CDR2 ANQGSEA. The V end lost 4 bases, the J end lost 0 bases, and 11 bases lay between the germline ends. The CDR3 runs 14 residues.

The chain employs TRBV3-1 (or the pseudogene TRBV3-2) and TRBJ2-7; a possible D gene is TRBD2 (6 bases). V lost 3 bases and J lost 0, with 12 bases in between. The CDR3 spans 15 residues. Germline CDR1 and CDR2: LGHDT and YNNKEL (reference sequence). Written as DNA, the CDR3 is TGTGCCAGCAGCCACAGAGCGGGTACCTCCTACGAGCAGTACTTC. This codes for CASSHRAGTSYEQYF.

The chain uses TRBV29-1 and TRBJ1-1, with D possibly being TRBD1 (6 bases). The CDR3 covers 12 residues. Germline V gives CDR1 SQVTM, CDR2 ANQGSEA. V was shortened by 7 bases and J by 1 base, with 10 bases between the two germline ends. CDR3 protein: CSASRGNTEAFF. The CDR3 region has the DNA TGCAGCGCGTCCAGGGGGAACACTGAAGCTTTCTTT.

The chain recombines TRBV15 with TRBJ1-2; a possible D gene is TRBD1 (5 bases). Germline CDR1 is LNHNV and CDR2 is YYDKDF (reference sequence). The CDR3 extends over 15 amino acids. The V and J ends lost 3 bases and 3 bases respectively, with 14 bases between them. The DNA for the CDR3 is TGTGCCACCAGCAGCGCGAGACAGTCAGACTATGGCTACACCTTC. It specifies CATSSARQSDYGYTF.

The count of this clone is one. The J gene is TRBJ2-2, the V gene TRBV28; tentatively, D is TRBD1 (6 bases). Germline-derived CDR1 and CDR2 are MDHEN and SYDVKM. Trimming left V 5 bases short and J 1 base short, with 17 bases between. The CDR3 contains 17 residues. In DNA form, the CDR3 reads TGTGCCAGCAGTAACCCCCGCGACAGGTGGAACACCGGGGAGCTGTTTTTT. This gives the protein CASSNPRDRWNTGELFF.

The chain couples TRBV24-1 to TRBJ2-5, with D unresolved. The CDR3 covers 15 residues. Germline V gene sequence: CDR1 KGHDR, CDR2 SFDVKD. V lost 0 bases and J 1 base, leaving 8 bases between the germline ends. The CDR3 sequence: CATSDLSAGQETQYF. CDR3 DNA sequence: TGTGCCACCAGTGATTTGTCGGCAGGCCAAGAGACCCAGTACTTC.

This clone was counted between two and nine times. The rearrangement uses TRBV6-6 and TRBJ2-7, with 7 bases fitting TRBD2. The J segment lost 0 bases and the V segment lost 2 bases, leaving 4 bases of the junction unmatched. This CDR3 contains 15 residues. Germline CDR1 reads MNHNY; CDR2 reads SVGAGI (reference sequence). CDR3 amino acids: CASSYTTSSSYEQYF. Here the CDR3 DNA reads TGTGCCAGCAGTTACACGACTAGCAGCTCCTACGAGCAGTACTTC.

This clone was picked up a small number of times. CDR3 in amino acids: CASSLAGSGTDTQYF. CDR3 bases: TGTGCCAGCAGCTTAGCCGGGAGCGGCACAGATACGCAGTATTTT. The chain carries TRBV7-6 and TRBJ2-3, with TRBD2 as a possible D gene (6 bases). Germline values: CDR1 SGHVS, CDR2 FNYEAQ. The CDR3 runs to 15 residues. Trimming took 0 bases from V and 1 from J, leaving 8 bases between them.

The chain has TRBV21-1 and TRBJ2-2; the D call TRBD1 from the table was never checked on the DNA. TRBV21-1 is given as a pseudogene. This CDR3 has 18 residues. For the CDR3, the DNA is TGTGCCAGCAGCGTTCAGGGTTATAGCATTGCGAACACCGGGGAGCTGTTTTTT. It translates to CASSVQGYSIANTGELFF.